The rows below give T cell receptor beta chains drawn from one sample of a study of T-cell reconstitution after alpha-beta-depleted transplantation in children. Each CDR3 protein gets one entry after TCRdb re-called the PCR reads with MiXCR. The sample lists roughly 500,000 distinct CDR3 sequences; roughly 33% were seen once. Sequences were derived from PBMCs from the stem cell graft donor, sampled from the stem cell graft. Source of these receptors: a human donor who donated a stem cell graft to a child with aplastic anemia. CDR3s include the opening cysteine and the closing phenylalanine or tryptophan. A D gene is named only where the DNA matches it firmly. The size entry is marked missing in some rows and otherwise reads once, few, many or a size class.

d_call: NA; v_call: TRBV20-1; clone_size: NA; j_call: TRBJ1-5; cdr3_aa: CSAQPGTGQPQHF; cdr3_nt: TGCAGTGCGCAACCGGGGACGGGGCAGCCCCAGCATTTT
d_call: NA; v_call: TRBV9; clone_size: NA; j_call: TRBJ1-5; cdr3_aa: CASSAGDQPQHF; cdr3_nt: TGTGCCAGCAGCGCCGGGGACCAGCCCCAGCATTTT
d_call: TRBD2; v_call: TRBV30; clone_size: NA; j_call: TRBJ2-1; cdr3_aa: CAWSEAGVEVGEQFF; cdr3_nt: TGTGCCTGGAGTGAAGCGGGAGTCGAAGTTGGGGAGCAGTTCTTC
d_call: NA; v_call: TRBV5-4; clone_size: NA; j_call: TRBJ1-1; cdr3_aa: CASSLDGPLKGTEAFF; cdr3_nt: TGTGCCAGCAGCTTGGACGGGCCCTTAAAGGGGACTGAAGCTTTCTTT
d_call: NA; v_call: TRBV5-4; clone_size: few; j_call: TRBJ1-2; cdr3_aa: CASSFPTDRVYMQRNGYTF; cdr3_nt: TGTGCCAGCAGCTTTCCGACCGACAGAGTCTACATGCAAAGAAATGGCTACACCTTC
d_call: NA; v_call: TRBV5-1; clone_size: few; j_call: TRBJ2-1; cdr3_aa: CASSLGASLSSSYNEQFF; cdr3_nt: TGCGCCAGCAGCTTGGGTGCTAGCCTATCGAGCTCCTACAATGAGCAGTTCTTC
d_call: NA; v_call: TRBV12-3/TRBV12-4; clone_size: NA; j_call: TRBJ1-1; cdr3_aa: CASSLTRVQNTEAFF; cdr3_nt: TGTGCCAGCAGTCTGACACGGGTTCAAAACACTGAAGCTTTCTTT
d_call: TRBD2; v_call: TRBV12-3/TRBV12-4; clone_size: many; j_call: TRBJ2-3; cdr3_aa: CASGRGRADTQYF; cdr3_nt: TGTGCCAGTGGGAGGGGACGGGCAGATACGCAGTATTTT
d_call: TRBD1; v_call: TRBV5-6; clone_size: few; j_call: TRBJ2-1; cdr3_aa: CASSRGTGDNEQFF; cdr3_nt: TGTGCCAGCAGCCGCGGGACAGGGGACAATGAGCAGTTCTTC
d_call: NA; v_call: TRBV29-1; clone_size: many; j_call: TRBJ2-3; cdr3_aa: CSVEAGTDTQYF; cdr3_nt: TGCAGCGTTGAAGCAGGCACAGATACGCAGTATTTT
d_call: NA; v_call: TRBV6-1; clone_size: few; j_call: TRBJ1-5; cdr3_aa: CASSEGQGYNQPQHF; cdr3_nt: TGTGCCAGCAGTGAGGGTCAGGGTTACAATCAGCCCCAGCATTTT
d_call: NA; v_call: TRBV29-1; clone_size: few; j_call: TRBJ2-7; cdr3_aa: CSAARRVNSYEQYF; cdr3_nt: TGCAGCGCTGCACGTCGGGTCAACTCCTACGAGCAGTACTTC
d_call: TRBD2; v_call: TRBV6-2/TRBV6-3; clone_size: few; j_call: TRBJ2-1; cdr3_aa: CASRGLAGPPSEQFF; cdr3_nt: TGTGCCAGCAGAGGACTAGCGGGACCCCCCAGTGAGCAGTTCTTC
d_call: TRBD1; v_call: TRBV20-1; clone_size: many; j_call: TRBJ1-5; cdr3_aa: CSAEDRNSNQPQHF; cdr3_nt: TGCAGTGCTGAGGACAGGAATAGCAATCAGCCCCAGCATTTT
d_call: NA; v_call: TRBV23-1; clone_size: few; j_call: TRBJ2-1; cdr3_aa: CASSQSREDELSYNEQFF; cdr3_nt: TGCGCCAGCAGTCAATCACGAGAAGATGAGCTCTCCTACAATGAGCAGTTCTTC
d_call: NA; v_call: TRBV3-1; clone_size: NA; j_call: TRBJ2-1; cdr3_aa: CASSPTSRTNEQFF; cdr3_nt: TGTGCCAGCAGCCCCACCTCCAGGACCAATGAGCAGTTCTTC
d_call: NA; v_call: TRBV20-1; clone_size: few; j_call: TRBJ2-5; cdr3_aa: CSARPLSTGQETQYF; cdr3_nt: TGCAGTGCTAGACCCCTATCGACAGGCCAAGAGACCCAGTACTTC
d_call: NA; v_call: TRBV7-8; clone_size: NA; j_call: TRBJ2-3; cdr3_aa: CASSFSQDTQYF; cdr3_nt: TGTGCCAGCAGCTTTTCCCAAGATACGCAGTATTTT
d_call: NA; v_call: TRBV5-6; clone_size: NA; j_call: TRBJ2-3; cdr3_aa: CASSPPATDTQYF; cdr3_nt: TGTGCCAGCAGCCCTCCAGCCACAGATACGCAGTATTTT
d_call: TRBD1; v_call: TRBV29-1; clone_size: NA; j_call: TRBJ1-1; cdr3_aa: CSVSPPQGARRTEAFF; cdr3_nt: TGCAGCGTGTCACCTCCTCAGGGGGCGCGGCGGACTGAAGCTTTCTTT
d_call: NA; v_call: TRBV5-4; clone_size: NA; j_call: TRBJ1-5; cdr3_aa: CASSQGGGEANQPQHF; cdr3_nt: TGTGCCAGCAGCCAGGGAGGGGGGGAGGCCAATCAGCCCCAGCATTTT
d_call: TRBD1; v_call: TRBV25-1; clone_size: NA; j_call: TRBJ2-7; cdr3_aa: CATQTGGAYEQYF; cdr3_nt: TGTGCCACCCAAACAGGGGGCGCGTACGAGCAGTACTTC
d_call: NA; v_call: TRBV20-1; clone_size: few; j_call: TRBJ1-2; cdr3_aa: CSARDLTETRGYTF; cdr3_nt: TGCAGTGCTAGAGATCTGACGGAGACCCGAGGCTACACCTTC
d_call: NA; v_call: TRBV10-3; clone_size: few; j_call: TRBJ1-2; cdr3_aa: CATMGAGDGYTF; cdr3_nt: TGTGCCACTATGGGCGCGGGCGATGGCTACACCTTC
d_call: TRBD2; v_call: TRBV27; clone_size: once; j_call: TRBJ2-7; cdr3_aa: CASSLGTGTSGRAAYEQYF; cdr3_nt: TGTGCCAGCAGTTTGGGTACCGGGACTAGCGGGAGGGCGGCCTACGAGCAGTACTTC
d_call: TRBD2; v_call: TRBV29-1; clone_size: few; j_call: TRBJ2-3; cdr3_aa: CSVEDGLAGPTDTQYF; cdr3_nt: TGCAGCGTTGAAGATGGACTAGCGGGTCCCACAGATACGCAGTATTTT
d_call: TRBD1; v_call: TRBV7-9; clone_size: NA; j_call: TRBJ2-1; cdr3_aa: CASSGRQGASYNEQFF; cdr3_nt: TGTGCCAGCAGCGGTAGACAGGGGGCTTCCTACAATGAGCAGTTCTTC
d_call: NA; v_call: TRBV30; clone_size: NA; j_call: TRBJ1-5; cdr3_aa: CAWSASTVINQPQHF; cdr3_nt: TGTGCCTGGAGTGCATCCACAGTGATCAATCAGCCCCAGCATTTT
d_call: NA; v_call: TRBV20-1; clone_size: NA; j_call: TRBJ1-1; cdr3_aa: CSAREREGIGGRTEAFF; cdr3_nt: TGCAGTGCTAGAGAGAGAGAGGGGATCGGGGGAAGGACTGAAGCTTTCTTT
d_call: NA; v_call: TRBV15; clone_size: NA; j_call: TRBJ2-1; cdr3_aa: CATSSFKWPNLNEQFF; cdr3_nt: TGTGCCACCAGCAGTTTTAAGTGGCCAAACCTCAATGAGCAGTTCTTC
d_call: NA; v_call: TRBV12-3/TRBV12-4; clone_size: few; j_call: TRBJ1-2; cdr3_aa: CASRRGPGANDGYTF; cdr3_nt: TGTGCCAGCAGACGGGGCCCAGGGGCGAACGATGGCTACACCTTC
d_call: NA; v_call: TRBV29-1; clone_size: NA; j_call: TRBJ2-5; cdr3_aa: CSVVLGDETQYF; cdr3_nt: TGCAGCGTTGTACTGGGGGATGAGACCCAGTACTTC
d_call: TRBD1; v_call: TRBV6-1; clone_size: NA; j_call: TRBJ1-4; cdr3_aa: CASTAAAGGFEKLFF; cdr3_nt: TGTGCCAGCACCGCCGCGGCAGGGGGTTTTGAAAAACTGTTTTTT
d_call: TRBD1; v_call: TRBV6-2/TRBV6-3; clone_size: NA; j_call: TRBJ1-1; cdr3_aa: CASSYVDRGWTEAFF; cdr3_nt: TGTGCCAGCAGTTACGTGGACAGGGGTTGGACTGAAGCTTTCTTT
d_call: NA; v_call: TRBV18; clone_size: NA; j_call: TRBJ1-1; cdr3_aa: CASSSSSMTGTLNTEAFF; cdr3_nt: TGTGCCAGCTCATCCAGTAGCATGACCGGGACCTTGAACACTGAAGCTTTCTTT
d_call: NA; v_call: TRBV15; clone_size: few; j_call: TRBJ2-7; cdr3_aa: CATSRVPALSSYEQYF; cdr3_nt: TGTGCCACCAGCAGAGTACCGGCTTTAAGCTCCTACGAGCAGTACTTC
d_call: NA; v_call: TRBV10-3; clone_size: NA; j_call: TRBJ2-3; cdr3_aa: CAISESLQGGTDTQYF; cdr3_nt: TGTGCCATCAGTGAGTCGCTACAGGGTGGCACAGATACGCAGTATTTT
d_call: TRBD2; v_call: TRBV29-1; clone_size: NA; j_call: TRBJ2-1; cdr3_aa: CSVERRGTSFNEQFF; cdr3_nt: TGCAGCGTTGAACGAAGGGGGACTAGTTTCAATGAGCAGTTCTTC
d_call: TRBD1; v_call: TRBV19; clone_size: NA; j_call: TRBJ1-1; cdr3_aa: CASSPQGGDWNTEAFF; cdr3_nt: TGTGCCAGTAGTCCTCAGGGGGGGGACTGGAACACTGAAGCTTTCTTT
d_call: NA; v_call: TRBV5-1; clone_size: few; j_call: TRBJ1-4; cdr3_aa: CASSTGQHNEKLFF; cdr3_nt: TGCGCCAGCAGCACGGGACAACATAATGAAAAACTGTTTTTT
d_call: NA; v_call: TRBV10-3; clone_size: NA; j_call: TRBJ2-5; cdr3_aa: CAISGPRAVSEETQYF; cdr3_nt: TGTGCCATCAGTGGTCCTCGGGCGGTGTCGGAAGAGACCCAGTACTTC
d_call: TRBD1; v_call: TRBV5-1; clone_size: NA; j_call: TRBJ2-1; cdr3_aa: CASSFLFLNRGPDNEQFF; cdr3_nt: TGCGCCAGCAGCTTCTTATTCCTAAACAGGGGGCCTGACAATGAGCAGTTCTTC
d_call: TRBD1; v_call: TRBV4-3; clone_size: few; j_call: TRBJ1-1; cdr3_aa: CASSQDHRGHTEAFF; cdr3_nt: TGCGCCAGCAGCCAAGACCACAGGGGTCACACTGAAGCTTTCTTT
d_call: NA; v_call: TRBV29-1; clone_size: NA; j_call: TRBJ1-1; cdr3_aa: CSVQDTSYTEAFF; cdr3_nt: TGCAGCGTTCAAGACACCTCTTACACTGAAGCTTTCTTT
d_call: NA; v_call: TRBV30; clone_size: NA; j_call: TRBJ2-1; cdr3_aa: CAWKVGNNEQFF; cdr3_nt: TGTGCCTGGAAGGTCGGGAACAATGAGCAGTTCTTC
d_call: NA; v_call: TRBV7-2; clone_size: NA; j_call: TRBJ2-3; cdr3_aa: CASSFVAGSTDTQYF; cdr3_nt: TGTGCCAGCAGCTTCGTCGCTGGAAGCACAGATACGCAGTATTTT
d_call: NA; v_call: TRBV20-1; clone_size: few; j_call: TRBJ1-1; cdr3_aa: CSARRVMGTEAFF; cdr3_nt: TGCAGTGCCAGACGGGTGATGGGCACTGAAGCTTTCTTT
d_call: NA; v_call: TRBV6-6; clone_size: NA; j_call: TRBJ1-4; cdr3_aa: CVVKRGATNEKLFF; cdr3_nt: TGTGTCGTCAAACGTGGAGCAACTAATGAAAAACTGTTTTTT
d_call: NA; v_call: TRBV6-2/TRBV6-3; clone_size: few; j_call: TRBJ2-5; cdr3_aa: CASSHLKETQYF; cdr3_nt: TGTGCCAGCAGCCACCTAAAAGAGACCCAGTACTTC
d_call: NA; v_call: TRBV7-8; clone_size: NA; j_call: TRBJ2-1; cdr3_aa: CASSYARASSYNEQFF; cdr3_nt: TGTGCCAGCAGCTACGCGAGGGCAAGCTCCTACAATGAGCAGTTCTTC